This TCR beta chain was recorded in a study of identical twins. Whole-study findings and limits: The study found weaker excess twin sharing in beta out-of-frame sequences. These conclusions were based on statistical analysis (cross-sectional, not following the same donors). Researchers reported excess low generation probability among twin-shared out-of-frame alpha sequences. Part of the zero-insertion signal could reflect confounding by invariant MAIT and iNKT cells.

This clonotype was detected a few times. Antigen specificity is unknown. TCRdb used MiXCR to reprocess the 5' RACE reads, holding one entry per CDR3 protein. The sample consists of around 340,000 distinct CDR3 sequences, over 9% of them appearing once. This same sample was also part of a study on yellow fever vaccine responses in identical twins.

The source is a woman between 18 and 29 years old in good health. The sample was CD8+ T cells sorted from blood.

The CDR3 protein is CATSRVNWAQETQYF. In nucleotides, the CDR3 is TGTGCCACCAGCAGAGTCAATTGGGCCCAAGAGACCCAGTACTTC. The chain is built from TRBV15 and TRBJ2-5; D is undetermined. V lost 1 base and J 1 base, leaving 10 bases between the germline ends. Germline CDR1 and CDR2: LNHNV and YYDKDF (reference sequence). This CDR3 has 15 residues.